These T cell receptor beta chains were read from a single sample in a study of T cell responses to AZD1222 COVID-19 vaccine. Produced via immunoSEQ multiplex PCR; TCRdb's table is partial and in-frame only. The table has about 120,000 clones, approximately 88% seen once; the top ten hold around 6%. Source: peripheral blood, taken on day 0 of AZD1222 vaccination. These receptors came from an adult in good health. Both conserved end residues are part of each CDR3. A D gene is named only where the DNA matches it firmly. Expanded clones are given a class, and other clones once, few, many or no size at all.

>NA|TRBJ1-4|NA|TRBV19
TGTGCCAGTAGTATTAGAGGGATTAGTGAAAAACTGTTTTTT
CASSIRGISEKLFF
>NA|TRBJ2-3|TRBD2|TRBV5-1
TGCGCCAGCAGCCCGACAGGGACTAGCCCAGATACGCAGTATTTT
CASSPTGTSPDTQYF
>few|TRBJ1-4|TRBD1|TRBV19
TGTGCCATTGACAGGGCTCAAGAAAAACTGTTTTTT
CAIDRAQEKLFF
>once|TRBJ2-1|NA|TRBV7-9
TGTGCCAGCAGCACGTTGACTGAGGGCAATGAGCAGTTCTTC
CASSTLTEGNEQFF
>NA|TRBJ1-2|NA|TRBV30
TGTGCCTGGAGTCGGGGGCCCTTGGATGGCTACACCTTC
CAWSRGPLDGYTF
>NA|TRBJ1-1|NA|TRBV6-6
TGTGCCAGCAGTTACAAGGCAGGGTCGGGCACTGAAGCTTTCTTT
CASSYKAGSGTEAFF
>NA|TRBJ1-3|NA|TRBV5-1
TGCGCCAGCAGCTTGACGGCTGATGGAAACACCATATATTTT
CASSLTADGNTIYF
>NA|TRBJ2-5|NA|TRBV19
TGTGCCAGTAGTTCCAAAGGGCTAGCGAGAGAGACCCAGTACTTC
CASSSKGLARETQYF
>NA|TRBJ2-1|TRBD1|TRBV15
TGTGCCACCAGCAGAGGGGGGACAGTCTACAATGAGCAGTTCTTC
CATSRGGTVYNEQFF
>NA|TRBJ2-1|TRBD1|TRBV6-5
TGTGCCAGCAGTCGACAGGGCTATGAGCAGTTCTTC
CASSRQGYEQFF
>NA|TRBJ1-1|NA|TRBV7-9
TGTGCCAGCAGCTCCGCATCAAGCATGAACACTGAAGCTTTCTTT
CASSSASSMNTEAFF
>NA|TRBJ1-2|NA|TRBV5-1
TGCGCCAGCAGCCCGACGACAGGAGGAGGGAATAGGGTGGGCTACACCTTC
CASSPTTGGGNRVGYTF
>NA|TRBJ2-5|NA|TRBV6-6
TGTGCCAGCAGCAACAGGGAAGAGACCCAGTACTTC
CASSNREETQYF
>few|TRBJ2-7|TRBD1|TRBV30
TGTGCCTGGAGTGTTTCCGGGACAGGGAGTTACGAGCAGTACTTC
CAWSVSGTGSYEQYF
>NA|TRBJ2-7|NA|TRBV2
TGTGCCAGCACCCAGGGGCTCGAGCAGTACTTC
CASTQGLEQYF
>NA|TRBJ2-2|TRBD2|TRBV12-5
TGTGCTAGTGGTACCGGACTAGCGGGGGGGATCGGGGAGCTGTTTTTT
CASGTGLAGGIGELFF
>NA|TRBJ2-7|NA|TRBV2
TGTGCCAGCAGTGCCGGTCAGGGATGGAACGAGCAGTACTTC
CASSAGQGWNEQYF
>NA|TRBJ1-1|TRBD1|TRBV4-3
TGCGCCAGCAGCCATCAGGGGGGTGAAGCTTTCTTT
CASSHQGGEAFF
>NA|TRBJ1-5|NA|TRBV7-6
TGTGCCAGCAGTCAGAACTCGGGCAATCAGCCCCAGCATTTT
CASSQNSGNQPQHF
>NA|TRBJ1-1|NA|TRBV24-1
TGTGCCACCAGTGATAGCAAACAGGGAAACACTGAAGCTTTCTTT
CATSDSKQGNTEAFF
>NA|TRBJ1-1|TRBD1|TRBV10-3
TGTGCCATCAGCGAACAGGGGTATGGCACTGAAGCTTTCTTT
CAISEQGYGTEAFF
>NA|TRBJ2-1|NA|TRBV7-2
TGTGCCAGCAGCTTAAAAGCGGCCGTATACAATGAGCAGTTCTTC
CASSLKAAVYNEQFF
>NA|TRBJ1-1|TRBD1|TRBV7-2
TGTGCCAGCAGCGCAAAGACAGGGATGAACACTGAAGCTTTCTTT
CASSAKTGMNTEAFF
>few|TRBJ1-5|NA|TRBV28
TGTGCCAGCAGTTTAGTTGATCAGCCCCAGCATTTT
CASSLVDQPQHF
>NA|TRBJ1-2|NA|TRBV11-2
TGTGCCAGCAGCCAGGGACGGAACTATGGCTACACCTTC
CASSQGRNYGYTF
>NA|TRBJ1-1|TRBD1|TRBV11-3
TGTGCCAGCAGCTTAGATGGGACAGCCCTGAACACTGAAGCTTTCTTT
CASSLDGTALNTEAFF
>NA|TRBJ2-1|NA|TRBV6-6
TGTGCCAGCAGCCTCGTGGGCTACAATGAGCAGTTCTTC
CASSLVGYNEQFF
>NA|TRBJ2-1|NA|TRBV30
TGTGCCTGGAGTCCTCGTACCTCCTACAATGAGCAGTTCTTC
CAWSPRTSYNEQFF
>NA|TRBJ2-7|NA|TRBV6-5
TGTGCCAGCCGCCGGGGCCGGGAGCAGTACTTC
CASRRGREQYF
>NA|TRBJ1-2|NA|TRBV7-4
TGTGCCAGCAGCTCACGCAGGGCCGACGAAACCAGGGCGAACTATGGCTACACCTTC
CASSSRRADETRANYGYTF